This is a list of T cell receptor beta chains from one sample in a study of identical twins. TCRdb fed the 5' RACE reads into MiXCR, producing one record per CDR3 protein. The repertoire includes 520,000 or so distinct CDR3 sequences, approximately 22% of them detected once, and about 0.93% sits in the top ten. These data also formed part of another study, on T cells expressing NK-cell markers.

Sequenced: CD4+ T cells sorted from blood. The receptors shown here come from a woman between 18 and 29 years old in good health. CDR3s include the opening cysteine and the closing phenylalanine or tryptophan. Fields, in order: CDR3 protein, CDR3 DNA, clone size, J gene, V gene, D gene. A D gene is named only where the DNA matches it firmly. A row's size may be missing; if present it is once, few, many or a size class.

CDR3 protein: CSAALGAENIQYF; CDR3 DNA: TGCAGTGCGGCCTTGGGGGCCGAAAACATTCAGTACTTC; clone size: .; J gene: TRBJ2-4; V gene: TRBV20-1; D gene: .
CDR3 protein: CASSPVTTYQGYTF; CDR3 DNA: TGCGCCAGCAGCCCTGTTACGACTTACCAAGGCTACACCTTC; clone size: .; J gene: TRBJ1-2; V gene: TRBV5-1; D gene: .
CDR3 protein: CASSLNRRNTEAFF; CDR3 DNA: TGCGCCAGCAGCTTAAACAGAAGAAACACTGAAGCTTTCTTT; clone size: few; J gene: TRBJ1-1; V gene: TRBV5-1; D gene: .
CDR3 protein: CSVEPLGDGNTGELFF; CDR3 DNA: TGCAGCGTTGAACCCCTGGGGGACGGAAACACCGGGGAGCTGTTTTTT; clone size: .; J gene: TRBJ2-2; V gene: TRBV29-1; D gene: .
CDR3 protein: CASRPVTASRGGELFF; CDR3 DNA: TGCGCCAGCCGACCTGTGACAGCCTCGAGGGGCGGGGAGCTGTTTTTT; clone size: .; J gene: TRBJ2-2; V gene: TRBV5-1; D gene: .
CDR3 protein: CSGTGGSGWETQYF; CDR3 DNA: TGCAGCGGAACAGGGGGAAGTGGGTGGGAGACCCAGTACTTC; clone size: .; J gene: TRBJ2-5; V gene: TRBV29-1; D gene: TRBD1
CDR3 protein: CASSLAGAGGYTF; CDR3 DNA: TGTGCCAGCAGTTTAGCCGGGGCAGGGGGCTACACCTTC; clone size: few; J gene: TRBJ1-2; V gene: TRBV12-3/TRBV12-4; D gene: .
CDR3 protein: CASKRGTTNTEAFF; CDR3 DNA: TGTGCCAGCAAACGGGGGACAACGAACACTGAAGCTTTCTTT; clone size: few; J gene: TRBJ1-1; V gene: TRBV6-1; D gene: .
CDR3 protein: CATKGADLAKNIQYF; CDR3 DNA: TGTGCCACCAAAGGGGCAGATCTAGCCAAAAACATTCAGTACTTC; clone size: .; J gene: TRBJ2-4; V gene: TRBV19; D gene: .
CDR3 protein: CASSFRGVAFF; CDR3 DNA: TGTGCCAGCAGTTTCCGGGGTGTAGCTTTCTTT; clone size: few; J gene: TRBJ1-1; V gene: TRBV12-3/TRBV12-4; D gene: .
CDR3 protein: CSAKKNEQFF; CDR3 DNA: TGCAGTGCGAAGAAAAATGAGCAGTTCTTC; clone size: .; J gene: TRBJ2-1; V gene: TRBV20-1; D gene: .
CDR3 protein: CASSLGTSGRWFF; CDR3 DNA: TGTGCCAGCAGCTTAGGGACTAGCGGACGGTGGTTCTTC; clone size: .; J gene: TRBJ2-1; V gene: TRBV7-2; D gene: TRBD2
CDR3 protein: CASSLAGILQETQYF; CDR3 DNA: TGTGCCAGCAGCTTAGCGGGGATTCTCCAAGAGACCCAGTACTTC; clone size: few; J gene: TRBJ2-5; V gene: TRBV11-2; D gene: .
CDR3 protein: CASSLALPSGNTIYF; CDR3 DNA: TGTGCCAGCAGCTTAGCGCTACCCTCTGGAAACACCATATATTTT; clone size: .; J gene: TRBJ1-3; V gene: TRBV7-9; D gene: .
CDR3 protein: CSARGQGILYGYTF; CDR3 DNA: TGCAGTGCTAGAGGGCAGGGAATTTTGTATGGCTACACCTTC; clone size: .; J gene: TRBJ1-2; V gene: TRBV20-1; D gene: .
CDR3 protein: CATSSTSGYTQYF; CDR3 DNA: TGTGCCACCAGCAGCACTAGCGGGTATACGCAGTATTTT; clone size: many; J gene: TRBJ2-3; V gene: TRBV15; D gene: TRBD2
CDR3 protein: CASSQEALANEQFF; CDR3 DNA: TGTGCCAGCAGCCAAGAGGCACTAGCAAATGAGCAGTTCTTC; clone size: many; J gene: TRBJ2-1; V gene: TRBV3-1; D gene: .